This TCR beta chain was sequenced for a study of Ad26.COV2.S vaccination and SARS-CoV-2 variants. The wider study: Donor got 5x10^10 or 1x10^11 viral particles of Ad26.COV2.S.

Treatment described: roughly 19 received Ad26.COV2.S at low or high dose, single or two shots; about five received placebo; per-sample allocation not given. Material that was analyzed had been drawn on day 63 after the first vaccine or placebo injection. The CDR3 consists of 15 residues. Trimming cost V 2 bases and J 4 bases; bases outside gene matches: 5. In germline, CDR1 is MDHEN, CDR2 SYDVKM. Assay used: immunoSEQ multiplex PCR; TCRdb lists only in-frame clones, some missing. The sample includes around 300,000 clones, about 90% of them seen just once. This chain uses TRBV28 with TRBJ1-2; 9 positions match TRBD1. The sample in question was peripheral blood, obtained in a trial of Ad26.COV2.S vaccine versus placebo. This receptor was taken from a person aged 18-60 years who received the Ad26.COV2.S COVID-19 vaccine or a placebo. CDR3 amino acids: CASSLEGTGIYGYTF. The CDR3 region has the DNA TGTGCCAGCAGTTTAGAGGGGACAGGGATCTATGGCTACACCTTC.